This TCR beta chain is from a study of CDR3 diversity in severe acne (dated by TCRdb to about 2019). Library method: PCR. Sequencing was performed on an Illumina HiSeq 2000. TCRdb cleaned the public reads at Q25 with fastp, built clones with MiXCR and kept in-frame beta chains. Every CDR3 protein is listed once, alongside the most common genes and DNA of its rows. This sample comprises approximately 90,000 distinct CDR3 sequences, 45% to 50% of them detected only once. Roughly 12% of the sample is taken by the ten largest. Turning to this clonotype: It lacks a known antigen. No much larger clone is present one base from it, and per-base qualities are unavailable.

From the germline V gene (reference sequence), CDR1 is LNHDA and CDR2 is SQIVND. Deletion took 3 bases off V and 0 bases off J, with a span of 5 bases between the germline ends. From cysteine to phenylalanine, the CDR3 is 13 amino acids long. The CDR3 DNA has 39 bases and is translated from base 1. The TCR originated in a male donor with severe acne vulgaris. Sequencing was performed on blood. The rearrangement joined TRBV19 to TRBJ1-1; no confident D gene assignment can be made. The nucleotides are TGTGCCAGTAGTATTACACTGAACACTGAAGCTTTCTTT. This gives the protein CASSITLNTEAFF.